This T cell receptor (beta chain) stems from a study of shared clonotypes between healthy human individuals. Some clones are missing from TCRdb's copy, which holds only in-frame ones; the method was immunoSEQ multiplex PCR. The repertoire has 550,000 to 850,000 clones, under 80% of them found once; the top ten carry 1.7%. There were only Caucasian adults among the donors, and all lived in Nashville, Tennessee. Investigators divided CD4+ cells into CD45RA+ naive and CD45RA-negative memory subsets. The CDR3 has 16 residues. The V and J ends lost 5 bases and 8 bases, in that order; junction bases with no gene match: 14.

Sequencing used memory CD4+ T cells sorted from blood. Subset: CD45RA-negative fraction. The rearrangement uses TRBV6-7 and TRBJ2-1, with TRBD2 matching over 8 bases. TRBV6-7 is filed as an ORF, its function uncertain. This TCR was recovered from a young woman in good health. In nucleotides, the CDR3 is TGTGCCAGCAGTCATAGCGGGACCACTCTTCAGGATGAGCAGTTCTTC. The encoded protein is CASSHSGTTLQDEQFF.